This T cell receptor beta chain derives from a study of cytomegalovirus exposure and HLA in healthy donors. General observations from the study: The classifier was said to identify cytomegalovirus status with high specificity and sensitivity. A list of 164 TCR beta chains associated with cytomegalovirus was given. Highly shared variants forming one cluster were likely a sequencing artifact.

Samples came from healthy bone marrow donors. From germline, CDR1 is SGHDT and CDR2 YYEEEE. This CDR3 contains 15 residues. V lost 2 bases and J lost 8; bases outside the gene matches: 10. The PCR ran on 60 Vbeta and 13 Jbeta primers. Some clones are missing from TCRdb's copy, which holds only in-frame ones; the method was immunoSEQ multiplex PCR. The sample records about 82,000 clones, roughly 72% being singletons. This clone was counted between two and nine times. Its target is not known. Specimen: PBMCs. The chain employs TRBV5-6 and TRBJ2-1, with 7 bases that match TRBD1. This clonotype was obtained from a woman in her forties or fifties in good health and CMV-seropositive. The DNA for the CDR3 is TGTGCCAGCAGCTTTGGGGGACAGTCTTTGTATGAGCAGTTCTTC. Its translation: CASSFGGQSLYEQFF.